The sequence of this T cell receptor (beta chain) was determined in a study of blood T cell repertoires in COVID-19. Germline CDR1 reads LGHNA; CDR2 reads YNFKEQ. J gave up 6 bases and V 1 base, and 4 bases lay outside the gene matches. The CDR3 has 14 amino acids. The protocol was immunoSEQ multiplex PCR, while the TCRdb copy is restricted to in-frame clones and leaves out a portion. This table has 200,000 to 250,000 clones, approximately 80% appearing once. Sequencing was done on a sample of PBMCs or T cells enriched from blood (not recorded which). The rearrangement uses TRBV4-2 and TRBJ1-1, with TRBD1 matching 8 bases. This clonotype was obtained from a man between 60 and 75 years old who had recovered from COVID-19. The CDR3 coding sequence is TGTGCCAGCAGCCAAGTTGACAGGGGACCTGAAGCTTTCTTT. It yields the protein CASSQVDRGPEAFF.